The 21 T cell receptor beta chains below come from one sample, sequenced in a study of tumour-infiltrating T cells in Burkitt lymphoma. Sequencing used immunoSEQ multiplex PCR; TCRdb keeps in-frame clones, though not all of them. The repertoire holds some 1,500 clones, with roughly 11% as singletons. Sample: tumor tissue. These receptor sequences come from a human donor with Burkitt lymphoma.

This clone appeared a few times. Different DNA sequences within this sample yield the same CDR3. The chain employs TRBV4-2 and TRBJ1-1, with 8 bases that match TRBD1. This CDR3 contains 15 residues. The germline V gene has CDR1 LGHNA and CDR2 YNFKEQ. The ends lost 4 bases at V and 0 bases at J; junction bases unmatched: 4. DNA for the CDR3: TGTGCCAGCAGCCCCCGACAGGGGTTGAACACTGAAGCTTTCTTT. Its translation: CASSPRQGLNTEAFF.

This clone was seen only a few times. V and J are TRBV4-1 and TRBJ1-5, with D possibly matching TRBD1 (6 bases). In germline, CDR1 is MGHRA, CDR2 YSYEKL. V lost 1 base, J lost 4 bases, and 8 bases lay in between. This CDR3 region has 14 residues. CDR3 protein: CASSQVGGNQPQHF. For the CDR3, the DNA is TGCGCCAGCAGCCAAGTAGGGGGAAATCAGCCCCAGCATTTT.

This clone was counted between two and nine times. The gene calls are TRBV9 and TRBJ2-7; 7 nucleotides line up with TRBD2. Germline V gene data show CDR1 as SGDLS and CDR2 as YYNGEE. CDR3 size: 15 residues. Trimming at V came to 1 base and at J to 2 bases, leaving 6 bases not matched to a gene. The CDR3 coding sequence is TGTGCCAGCAGCGTAAGTACCAGCGGGACCTACGAGCAGTACTTC. As protein: CASSVSTSGTYEQYF. Filled out from reference TRBV9 and TRBJ2-7, the complete variable domain reads DSGVTQTPKHLITATGQRVTLRCSPRSGDLSVYWYQQSLDQGLQFLIQYYNGEERAKGNILERFSAQQFPDLHSELNLSSLELGDSALYFCASSVSTSGTYEQYFGPGTRLTVT.

This chain connects TRBV6-1 to TRBJ2-3; D is uncertain. The CDR3 spans 15 residues. CDR1 is MNHNS and CDR2 is SASEGT in the germline V gene. V was clipped by 4 bases and J by 1 base, with 12 bases between them. CDR3 residues: CASSGEERGTDTQYF. CDR3 coding DNA: TGTGCCAGCAGTGGAGAGGAGCGAGGCACAGATACGCAGTATTTT.

The gene calls are TRBV7-8 and TRBJ2-1, with 12 bases identical to TRBD2. This CDR3 is 16 amino acids long. Germline loops: CDR1 SGHVS, CDR2 FQNEAQ. Trimming cost V 3 bases and J 8 bases; bases outside gene matches: 8. The CDR3 nucleotides read TGTGCCAGCAGCTTGAGAAGACTAGCGGGAGACGATGAGCAGTTCTTC. This encodes CASSLRRLAGDDEQFF.

This clone was counted a few times. The chain employs TRBV14 and TRBJ2-3; D is uncertain. CDR3 length equals 13 residues. The germline V gene has CDR1 SGHDN and CDR2 FVKESK. V was trimmed by 1 base and J by 6 bases, leaving 8 bases between them. The CDR3 loop is CASSQVGRDTQYF. For the CDR3, the DNA is TGTGCCAGCAGCCAAGTTGGACGGGATACGCAGTATTTT.

This clone was picked up a small number of times. The V and J genes are TRBV2 and TRBJ1-5; D may be TRBD1 (5 bases). V dropped 3 bases and J dropped 0 bases, with 6 bases sitting between them. The CDR3 loop spans 14 amino acids. CDR1 and CDR2 from the germline V gene are SNHLY and FYNNEI. In DNA, the CDR3 is TGTGCCAGCAGTGAGGGGGGTAGCAATCAGCCCCAGCATTTT. This translates into CASSEGGSNQPQHF.

This clone turned up a few times. V is TRBV9 and J is TRBJ2-1, with TRBD2 matching over 11 bases. This CDR3 is built from 15 residues. Per the germline V gene, CDR1 is SGDLS and CDR2 is YYNGEE. V lost 7 bases, J lost 9 bases, and 12 bases stayed unmatched. In DNA form, the CDR3 reads TGTGCCAGCGCCACAATAGCGGGAGGGCCTGGTGAGCAGTTCTTC. It specifies CASATIAGGPGEQFF.

This clone was seen only a few times. Other nucleotide sequences from this sample produce the same CDR3. The gene calls are TRBV27 and TRBJ1-2; no firm D call. Trimming pared 2 bases from V and 14 bases from J, leaving 18 bases between. CDR1 and CDR2 from the germline V gene are MNHEY and SMNVEV (reference sequence). The CDR3 covers 13 residues. The chain's CDR3 is CASSLRGAYGYTF. CDR3 sequence (DNA): TGTGCCAGCAGTTTACGAGGAGCCTATGGTTATACCTTC.

This CDR3 is CASNPWGGTSSYNEQFF. CDR3 nucleotides: TGCGCCAGCAACCCCTGGGGCGGGACGAGCTCCTACAATGAGCAGTTCTTC. This chain links TRBV10-2 with TRBJ2-1; D might be TRBD2 (6 bases). Germline lookup yields CDR1 WSHSY and CDR2 SAAADI. CDR3 length: 17 residues. Trimming took 7 bases from V and 0 from J, leaving 19 bases between them.

This clone was counted between two and nine times. This chain connects TRBV2 to TRBJ2-1; weak D call: TRBD2 (6 bases). Germline-derived CDR1 and CDR2 are SNHLY and FYNNEI. V was cut by 4 bases and J by 0 bases, with 13 bases left in between. This CDR3 contains 16 residues. The CDR3 DNA is TGTGCCAGCAGTGGAGTTAGCGGCAGCTCCTACAATGAGCAGTTCTTC. The encoded protein is CASSGVSGSSYNEQFF. The variable domain in full, with the rest retrieved from reference TRBV2 and TRBJ2-1, is EPEVTQTPSHQVTQMGQEVILRCVPISNHLYFYWYRQILGQKVEFLVSFYNNEISEKSEIFDDQFSVERPDGSNFTLKIRSTKLEDSAMYFCASSGVSGSSYNEQFFGPGTRLTVL.

By share, this clone counts as large. This chain connects TRBV11-2 to TRBJ2-7, with D maybe TRBD1 (5 bases). Trimming took 0 bases from V and 5 from J, leaving 11 bases between them. The CDR3 contains 14 residues. The V gene's germline CDR1 is SGHAT and CDR2 FQNNGV. The CDR3 here is CASSLDPQGDEQYF. The CDR3, as DNA: TGTGCCAGCAGCTTAGACCCCCAGGGTGACGAGCAGTACTTC. The whole variable domain, remainder taken from reference TRBV11-2 and TRBJ2-7, is EAGVAQSPRYKIIEKRQSVAFWCNPISGHATLYWYQQILGQGPKLLIQFQNNGVVDDSQLPKDRFSAERLKGVDSTLKIQPAKLEDSAVYLCASSLDPQGDEQYFGPGTRLTVT.

The CDR3 sequence is CAWSSGRDTQYF. The CDR3 region has the DNA TGTGCCTGGAGTTCCGGACGAGATACGCAGTATTTT. The chain couples TRBV30 to TRBJ2-3; D is ambiguous. The CDR3 loop spans 12 amino acids. V lost 2 bases to trimming and J lost 5 bases, with 8 bases between them. The germline V gene encodes CDR1 GTSNPN and CDR2 SVGIG (reference sequence). Full variable domain (rest looked up from reference TRBV30 and TRBJ2-3): SQTIHQWPATLVQPVGSPLSLECTVEGTSNPNLYWYRQAAGRGLQLLFYSVGIGQISSEVPQNLSASRPQDRQFILSSKKLLLSDSGFYLCAWSSGRDTQYFGPGTRLTVL.

This clone was detected a few times. This same CDR3 is encoded by further DNA sequences in the sample. CDR3 coding DNA: TGTGCCAGCAGCTTGCGGTGGGTAGGGGACCTTCTCTATGGCTACACCTTC. Encoded protein: CASSLRWVGDLLYGYTF. V is TRBV5-6 and J is TRBJ1-2, with D maybe TRBD1 (5 bases). Trimming left V 1 base short and J 4 bases short, with 20 bases between. CDR1 SGHDT and CDR2 YYEEEE come from the germline V gene. The CDR3 totals 17 residues.

The rearrangement uses TRBV9 and TRBJ1-2; 11 positions agree with TRBD1. The V gene end was trimmed by 2 bases and the J gene end by 13 bases; junction bases not matched to a gene: 7. CDR1 is SGDLS and CDR2 is YYNGEE in the germline V gene. This CDR3 region has 13 residues. The CDR3 nucleotides are TGTGCCAGCAGCGTGGAGCCCGGGACAGGGGGCACCTTC. It yields the protein CASSVEPGTGGTF.

This clone was recorded a few times. The junction departs from the called germline gene at one end, perhaps through a read error. J is TRBJ2-5 and V is TRBV14; weak D call: TRBD2 (5 bases). The CDR3 spans 15 residues. CDR1 and CDR2 (germline): SGHDN, FVKESK. The CDR3 DNA reads TGTGTCAGCAGCCAAGTACGAGGGTCAAGGGAGACCCAGTACTTC. This gives the protein CVSSQVRGSRETQYF.

This clone was detected a few times. The gene calls are TRBV27 and TRBJ1-4; no reliable D call. V was trimmed by 6 bases and J by 7 bases, leaving 15 bases between them. Germline V gene sequence: CDR1 MNHEY, CDR2 SMNVEV (reference sequence). The CDR3 is 14 amino acids. The CDR3 loop reads CASSYTALGEKLFF. CDR3 DNA sequence: TGTGCCAGCAGCTATACAGCCCTAGGTGAAAAACTGTTTTTT.

The V call is TRBV19, the J call TRBJ1-2, with a weak D call TRBD1 (5 bases). Germline CDR1 and CDR2: LNHDA and SQIVND (reference sequence). This CDR3 contains 12 residues. V lost 7 bases, J lost 5 bases, and 11 bases lay in between. The CDR3 loop is CASTTREYGYTF. The CDR3 region has the DNA TGTGCCAGTACCACCAGGGAGTATGGCTACACCTTC.

This chain joins TRBV6-1 and TRBJ1-2; D might be TRBD1 (6 bases). The CDR3 sequence is 15 residues long. V dropped 2 bases and J dropped 4 bases, with 14 bases sitting between them. Germline CDR1 MNHNS, CDR2 SASEGT. The CDR3 spells CASSESDLQGYGYTF. Here the CDR3 DNA reads TGTGCCAGCAGTGAATCTGACCTACAGGGCTATGGCTACACCTTC.

There are a few counts of this clone. V usage is TRBV5-5 and J usage is TRBJ2-1; no firm D call. The CDR3 loop spans 15 amino acids. Trimming left V 3 bases short and J 2 bases short, with 12 bases between. In germline, CDR1 is SGHKS, CDR2 YYEKEE (reference sequence). DNA for the CDR3: TGTGCCAGCAGCTCAACAGATTACACCTACAATGAGCAGTTCTTC. It yields the protein CASSSTDYTYNEQFF.

This clone is labeled as large. The V gene is TRBV5-5, the J gene TRBJ1-5; D is unresolved. Germline CDR1 reads SGHKS; CDR2 reads YYEKEE (reference sequence). CDR3 length: 14 residues. Trimming left V 0 bases short and J 10 bases short, with 14 bases between. Here the CDR3 reads CASSLAGYNEPQHF. CDR3 nucleotides: TGTGCCAGCAGCTTGGCAGGCTACAATGAACCCCAGCATTTT.